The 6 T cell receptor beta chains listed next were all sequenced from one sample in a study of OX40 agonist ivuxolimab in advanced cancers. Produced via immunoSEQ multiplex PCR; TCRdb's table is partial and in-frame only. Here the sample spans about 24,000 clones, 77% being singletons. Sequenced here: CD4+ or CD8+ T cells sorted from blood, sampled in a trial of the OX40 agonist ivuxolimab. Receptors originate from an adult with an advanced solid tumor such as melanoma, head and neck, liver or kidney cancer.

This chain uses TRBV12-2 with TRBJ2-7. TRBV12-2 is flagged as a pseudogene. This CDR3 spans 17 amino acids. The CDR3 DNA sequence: TGTGCAAGTCGCCGCAAGGGGGGACTTCATAACCCCTACGAGCAGTACTTC. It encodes CASRRKGGLHNPYEQYF.

CDR3 DNA: TGTGCCAGCAGCTACGGGACAGACCCTACCAAAAACATTCAGTACTTC. It is translated as CASSYGTDPTKNIQYF. The rearrangement joins TRBV4-2 to TRBJ2-4; 7 bases align to TRBD1. The CDR3 is made up of 16 amino acids. With V trimmed by 5 bases and J by 2 bases, 9 bases remained unmatched. CDR1 is LGHNA, CDR2 YNFKEQ, per germline.

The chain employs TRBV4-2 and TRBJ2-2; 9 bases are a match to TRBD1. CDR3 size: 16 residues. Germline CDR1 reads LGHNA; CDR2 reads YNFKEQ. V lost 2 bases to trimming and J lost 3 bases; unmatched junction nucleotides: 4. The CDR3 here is CASSQPGQGDTGELFF. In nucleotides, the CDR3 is TGTGCCAGCAGCCAACCGGGACAGGGTGACACCGGGGAGCTGTTTTTT.

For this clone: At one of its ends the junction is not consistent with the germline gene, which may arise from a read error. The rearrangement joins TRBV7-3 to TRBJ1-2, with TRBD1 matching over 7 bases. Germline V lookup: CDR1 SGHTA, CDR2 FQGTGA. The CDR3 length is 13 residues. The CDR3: CVSSLSTGIGYTF. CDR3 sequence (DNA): TGTGTCAGCAGCTTATCGACAGGGATCGGCTACACCTTC.

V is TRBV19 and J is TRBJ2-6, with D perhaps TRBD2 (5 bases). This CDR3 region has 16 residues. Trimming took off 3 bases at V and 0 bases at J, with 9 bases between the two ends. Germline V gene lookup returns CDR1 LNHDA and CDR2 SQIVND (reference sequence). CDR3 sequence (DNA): TGTGCCAGTAGTATTGGACTTAGCTCTGGGGCCAACGTCCTGACTTTC. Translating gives CASSIGLSSGANVLTF.

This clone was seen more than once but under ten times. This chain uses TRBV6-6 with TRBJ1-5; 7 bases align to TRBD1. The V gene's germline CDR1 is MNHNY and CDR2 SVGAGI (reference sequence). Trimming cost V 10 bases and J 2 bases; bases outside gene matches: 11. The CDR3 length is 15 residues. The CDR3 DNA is TGTGCCATCATCCTAGACAGGGACGGCAATCAGCCCCAGCATTTT. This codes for CAIILDRDGNQPQHF.